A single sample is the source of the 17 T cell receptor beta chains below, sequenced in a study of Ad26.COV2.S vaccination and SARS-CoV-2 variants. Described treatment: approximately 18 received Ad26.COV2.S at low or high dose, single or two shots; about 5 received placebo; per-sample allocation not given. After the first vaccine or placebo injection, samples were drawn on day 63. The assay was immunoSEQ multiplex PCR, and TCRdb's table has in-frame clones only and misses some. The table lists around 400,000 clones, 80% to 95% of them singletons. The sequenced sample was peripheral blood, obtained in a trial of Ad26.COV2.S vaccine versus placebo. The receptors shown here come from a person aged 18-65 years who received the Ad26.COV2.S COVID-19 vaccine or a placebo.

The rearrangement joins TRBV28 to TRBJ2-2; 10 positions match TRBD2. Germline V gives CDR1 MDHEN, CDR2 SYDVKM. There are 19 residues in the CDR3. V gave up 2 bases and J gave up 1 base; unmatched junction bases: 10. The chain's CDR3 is CASSLGASGRGGNTGELFF. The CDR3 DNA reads TGTGCCAGCAGTTTAGGGGCTAGCGGGAGAGGGGGGAACACCGGGGAGCTGTTTTTT.

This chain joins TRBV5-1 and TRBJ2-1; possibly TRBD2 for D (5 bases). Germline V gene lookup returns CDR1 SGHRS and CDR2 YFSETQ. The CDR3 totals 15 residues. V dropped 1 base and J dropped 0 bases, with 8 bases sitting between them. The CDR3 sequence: CASSLNGDSYNEQFF. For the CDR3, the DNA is TGCGCCAGCAGCTTGAACGGGGACTCCTACAATGAGCAGTTCTTC.

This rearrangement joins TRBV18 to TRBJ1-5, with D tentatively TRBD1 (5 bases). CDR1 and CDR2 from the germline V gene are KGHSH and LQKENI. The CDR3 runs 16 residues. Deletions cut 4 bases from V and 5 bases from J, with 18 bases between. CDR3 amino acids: CASSLTAGRLYQPQHF. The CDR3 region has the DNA TGTGCCAGCTCACTTACAGCGGGACGGCTCTATCAGCCCCAGCATTTT.

CDR3 bases: TGTGCCAGCAGCTTAGACAGGGAGAACACTGAAGCTTTCTTT. Protein sequence: CASSLDRENTEAFF. The J gene is TRBJ1-1, the V gene TRBV7-2; possibly TRBD1 for D (6 bases). V was cut by 1 base and J by 1 base, with 7 bases left in between. CDR3 length: 14 amino acids. Germline V gene lookup returns CDR1 SGHTA and CDR2 FQGNSA. The variable domain in full, with the rest retrieved from reference TRBV7-2 and TRBJ1-1, is GAGVSQSPSNKVTEKGKDVELRCDPISGHTALYWYRQSLGQGLEFLIYFQGNSAPDKSGLPSDRFSAERTGGSVSTLTIQRTQQEDSAVYLCASSLDRENTEAFFGQGTRLTVV.

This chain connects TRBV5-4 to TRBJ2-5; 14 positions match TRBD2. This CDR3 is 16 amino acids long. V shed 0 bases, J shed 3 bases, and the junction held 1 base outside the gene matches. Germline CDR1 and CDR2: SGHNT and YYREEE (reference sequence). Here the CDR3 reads CASSLGLAGGEETQYF. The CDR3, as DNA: TGTGCCAGCAGCTTGGGACTAGCGGGAGGGGAAGAGACCCAGTACTTC.

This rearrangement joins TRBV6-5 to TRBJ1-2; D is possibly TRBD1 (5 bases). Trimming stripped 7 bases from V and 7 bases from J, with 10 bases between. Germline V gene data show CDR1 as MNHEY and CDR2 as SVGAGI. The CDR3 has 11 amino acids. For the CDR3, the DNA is TGTGCCAGCACAGGGCGAGCTGGCTACACCTTC. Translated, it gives CASTGRAGYTF.

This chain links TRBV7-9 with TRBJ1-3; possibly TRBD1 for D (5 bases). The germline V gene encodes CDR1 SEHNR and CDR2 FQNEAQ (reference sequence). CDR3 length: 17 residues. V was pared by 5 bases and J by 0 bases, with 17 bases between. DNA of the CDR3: TGTGCCAGCAGCACGACCTTGGGGCCGTTCTCTGGAAACACCATATATTTT. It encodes CASSTTLGPFSGNTIYF.

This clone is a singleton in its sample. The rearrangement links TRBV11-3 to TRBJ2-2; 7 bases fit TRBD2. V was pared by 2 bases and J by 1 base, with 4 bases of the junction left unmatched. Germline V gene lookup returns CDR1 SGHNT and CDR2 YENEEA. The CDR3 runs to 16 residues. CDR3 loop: CASSLRASGNTGELFF. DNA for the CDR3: TGTGCCAGCAGCTTAAGGGCTAGCGGGAACACCGGGGAGCTGTTTTTT.

The CDR3 loop is CSVELGRGLSGYTF. CDR3 bases: TGCAGCGTCGAACTGGGAAGGGGACTGAGTGGCTACACCTTC. This chain joins TRBV29-1 and TRBJ1-2, with D possibly matching TRBD1 (5 bases). The germline V gene encodes CDR1 SQVTM and CDR2 ANQGSEA. There are 14 residues in the CDR3. The V gene lost 6 bases and the J gene lost 7 bases, with 21 bases spanning the gap. Looking up the rest from reference TRBV29-1 and TRBJ1-2 gives the full variable domain: SAVISQKPSRDICQRGTSLTIQCQVDSQVTMMFWYRQQPGQSLTLIATANQGSEATYESGFVIDKFPISRPNLTFSTLTVSNMSPEDSSIYLCSVELGRGLSGYTFGSGTRLTVV.

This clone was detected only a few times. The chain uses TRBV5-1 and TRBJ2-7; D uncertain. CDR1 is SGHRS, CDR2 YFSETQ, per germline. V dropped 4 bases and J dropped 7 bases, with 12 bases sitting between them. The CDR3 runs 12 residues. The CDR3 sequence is CASSDQVGEQYF. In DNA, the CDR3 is TGCGCCAGCAGCGACCAGGTTGGTGAGCAGTACTTC.

The CDR3 loop reads CASSMRGRGENYGYTF. The CDR3 DNA is TGTGCCAGTAGTATGAGGGGACGGGGGGAGAACTATGGCTACACCTTC. This rearrangement joins TRBV19 to TRBJ1-2; D perhaps matches TRBD1 (5 bases). Germline V lookup: CDR1 LNHDA, CDR2 SQIVND (reference sequence). The ends were cut back, 3 bases at V and 2 bases at J, with 16 bases in the middle. CDR3 length: 16 amino acids.

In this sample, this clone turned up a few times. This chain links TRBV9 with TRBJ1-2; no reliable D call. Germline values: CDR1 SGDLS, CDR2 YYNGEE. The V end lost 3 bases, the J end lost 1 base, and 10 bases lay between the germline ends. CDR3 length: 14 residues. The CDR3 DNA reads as TGTGCCAGCAGCGAGACGGGGAGTAACTATGGCTACACCTTC. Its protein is CASSETGSNYGYTF.

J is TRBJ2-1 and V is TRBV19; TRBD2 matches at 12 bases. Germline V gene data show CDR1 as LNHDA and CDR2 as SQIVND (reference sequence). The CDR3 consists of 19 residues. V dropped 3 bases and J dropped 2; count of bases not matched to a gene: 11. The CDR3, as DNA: TGTGCCAGTAGTATTAGGGGTCAAGGACTAGCGGGAACCTACAATGAGCAGTTCTTC. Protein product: CASSIRGQGLAGTYNEQFF. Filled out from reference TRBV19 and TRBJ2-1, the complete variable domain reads DGGITQSPKYLFRKEGQNVTLSCEQNLNHDAMYWYRQDPGQGLRLIYYSQIVNDFQKGDIAEGYSVSREKKESFPLTVTSAQKNPTAFYLCASSIRGQGLAGTYNEQFFGPGTRLTVL.

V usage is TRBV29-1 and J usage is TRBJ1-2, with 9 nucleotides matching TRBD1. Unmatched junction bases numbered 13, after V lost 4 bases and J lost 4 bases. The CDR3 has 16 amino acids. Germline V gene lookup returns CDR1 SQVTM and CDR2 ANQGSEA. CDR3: CSVAPGTGLFTYGYTF. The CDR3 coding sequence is TGCAGCGTTGCCCCCGGGACAGGGCTGTTTACCTATGGCTACACCTTC.

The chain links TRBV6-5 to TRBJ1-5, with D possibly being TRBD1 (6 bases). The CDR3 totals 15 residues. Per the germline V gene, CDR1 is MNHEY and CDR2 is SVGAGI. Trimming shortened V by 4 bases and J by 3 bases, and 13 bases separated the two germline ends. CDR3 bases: TGTGCCAGCAGTTCCTCCGGGACAAACAATCAGCCCCAGCATTTT. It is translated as CASSSSGTNNQPQHF.

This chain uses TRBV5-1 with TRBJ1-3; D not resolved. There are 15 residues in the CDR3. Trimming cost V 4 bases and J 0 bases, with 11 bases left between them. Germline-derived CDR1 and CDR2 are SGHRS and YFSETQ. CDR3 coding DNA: TGCGCCAGCAGCCCGGGCTCGAGCTCTGGAAACACCATATATTTT. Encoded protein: CASSPGSSSGNTIYF.

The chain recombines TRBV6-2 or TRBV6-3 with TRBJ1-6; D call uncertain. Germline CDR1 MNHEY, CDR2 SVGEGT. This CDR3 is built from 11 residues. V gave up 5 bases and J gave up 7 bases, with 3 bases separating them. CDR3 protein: CASSLNSPLHF. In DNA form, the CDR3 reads TGTGCCAGCAGTCTGAATTCACCCCTCCACTTT.